This entry concerns a single T cell receptor (beta chain). This clone's antigen is unknown. No quality values exist for individual bases; no much larger clone is one base distant. The data stem from a study of control samples from healthy donors and cancer patients (dated by TCRdb to 2020 to 2021). At the junction V is shortened by 3 bases and J by 3 bases; bases outside the gene matches: 8. CDR1 SGDLS and CDR2 YYNGEE are derived from the germline V gene. Including the terminal cysteine and phenylalanine, the CDR3 comprises 18 residues. Just CDR3 DNA is preserved here, 54 bases in frame from base 1. Receptor libraries were prepared by the immunoSEQ multiplex PCR assay. In TCRdb, the immuneACCESS table is reduced to in-frame sequences with V and J assigned. These tables do not hold every clone; where another copy was compared, an unresolved V gene accounts for under half, and the others remain unexplained. Recorded for this sample are 20,000 to 25,000 clones; around 83% of them occurred a single time. About 30% of the sample is held by the ten biggest clonotypes.

The clonotype comes from a man in his 60s with head and neck cancer. This receptor chain uses TRBV9 and TRBJ2-6; 11 central nucleotides agree with TRBD1. The sequenced sample consisted of PBMCs. The nucleotide sequence is TGTGCCAGCAGCGCTTCCGGGACAGGGGGTTTTGGGGCCAACGTCCTGACTTTC. The encoded protein is CASSASGTGGFGANVLTF.